These 23 T cell receptor beta chains came from one sample sequenced in a study of T cell clusters in autoimmune cytopenias. TRB was amplified by touch-down multiplex PCR, primer pools A and B combined. No DNA is given; TCRdb re-called the multiplex PCR reads and lists each CDR3 protein once. The sample has about 6,000 distinct CDR3 sequences; the top ten hold 4.9%. TRB amplification used approximately 270 ng of peripheral blood genomic DNA. Specimen: peripheral blood. The receptors here all came from a human donor with an autoimmune cytopenia or autoimmune hepatitis (not recorded which).

This sequence joins TRBV12-3 or TRBV12-4 and TRBJ1-2. The CDR3 length is 14 residues. This CDR3 is CASNAKRLKGGYTF.

The chain couples TRBV6-1 to TRBJ1-5. CDR1 and CDR2 from the germline V gene are MNHNS and SASEGT. CDR3 length equals 15 residues. This chain's CDR3 is CASSEGTTESQPQHF.

This clonotype registers medium-sized by frequency. J is TRBJ2-2 and V is TRBV29-1; TCRdb indicates TRBD2, and absent DNA this call remains unverified. The CDR3 is made up of 12 amino acids. Germline-derived CDR1 and CDR2 are SQVTM and ANQGSEA. This CDR3 is CSVAAGRGELFF.

Its frequency marks this clonotype as medium-sized (0.01 to 0.1%). The J gene is TRBJ1-5, the V gene TRBV19; checking the TCRdb D call of TRBD1 is not possible without DNA. There are 15 residues in the CDR3. Germline CDR1 is LNHDA and CDR2 is SQIVND (reference sequence). The CDR3 loop reads CASSIWGYSNQPQHF.

This clonotype registers medium-sized (0.01 to 0.1%) by frequency. This chain connects TRBV12-3 or TRBV12-4 to TRBJ2-7; TCRdb designates TRBD1, a call that cannot be tested without DNA. CDR3 length equals 15 residues. CDR3 sequence reads: CASSTQGRSVGEQYF.

V gene TRBV6-2 or TRBV6-3 combines with J gene TRBJ2-1; TCRdb's assignment of TRBD2 cannot be checked, as there is no DNA. Looked up from germline, CDR1 is MNHEY and CDR2 is SVGEGT. The CDR3 consists of 14 residues. CDR3 region: CASSGTSGLDEQFF.

Its frequency marks this clonotype as medium-sized. The chain links TRBV29-1 to TRBJ1-1; the D gene TCRdb calls, TRBD1, cannot be checked with no DNA. The CDR3 extends over 13 amino acids. Germline V gene lookup returns CDR1 SQVTM and CDR2 ANQGSEA. CDR3 loop: CSVEDASDRLAFF.

CDR3 residues: CANTYGGNQPQHF. The chain couples TRBV6-2 or TRBV6-3 to TRBJ1-5; the TRBD1 assignment by TCRdb is unverifiable without DNA. CDR3 length equals 13 residues. Germline lookup yields CDR1 MNHEY and CDR2 SVGEGT.

This clonotype is labeled medium-sized based on frequency. The gene calls are TRBV29-1 and TRBJ1-2. The length of the CDR3 is 11 residues. The germline CDR1 and CDR2 sequences are SQVTM and ANQGSEA. CDR3 amino acids: CSGAENYGYTF.

The chain employs TRBV4-3 and TRBJ2-1; the D call from TCRdb, TRBD1, cannot be confirmed without DNA. The CDR3 contains 15 residues. Per the germline V gene, CDR1 is LGHNA and CDR2 is YSLEER. The CDR3 here is CASSQDRGAGREQFF.

This clonotype ranks as medium-sized in terms of frequency. The gene calls are TRBV6-5 and TRBJ1-3; TCRdb reports TRBD1, a call that lacks DNA to check it against. The germline CDR1 and CDR2 sequences are MNHEY and SVGAGI. The CDR3 sequence is 16 residues long. The CDR3: CASSLFGQASGNTIYF.

This chain joins TRBV27 and TRBJ1-1; TCRdb's assignment of TRBD1 cannot be checked, as there is no DNA. CDR1 is MNHEY and CDR2 is SMNVEV in the germline V gene (reference sequence). This CDR3 spans 14 amino acids. The CDR3 spells CASSLEGGWTEAFF.

The gene calls are TRBV5-4 and TRBJ1-5. This CDR3 is built from 15 residues. In germline, CDR1 is SGHNT, CDR2 YYREEE (reference sequence). Here the CDR3 reads CASSLLGISNQPQHF.

According to its frequency, this clonotype is medium-sized. The chain recombines TRBV27 with TRBJ1-2. The CDR3 is made up of 13 amino acids. Germline V gene data show CDR1 as MNHEY and CDR2 as SMNVEV (reference sequence). CDR3 sequence reads: CASSLRQHYGYTF.

The V call is TRBV6-6, the J call TRBJ1-6; the D call from TCRdb, TRBD1, cannot be confirmed without DNA. This CDR3 has 13 residues. Germline values: CDR1 MNHNY, CDR2 SVGAGI (reference sequence). The CDR3 spells CARRWDTNSPLHF.

The CDR3 sequence is CSATQQATQYF. J is TRBJ2-3 and V is TRBV20-1. Germline loops: CDR1 DFQATT, CDR2 SNEGSKA (reference sequence). This CDR3 region has 11 residues.

Measured by frequency, this clonotype is medium-sized (0.01 to 0.1%). The genes are TRBV27 and TRBJ2-7; TCRdb names TRBD1, which stays unverified in the absence of DNA. The CDR3 extends over 15 amino acids. Germline V gene data show CDR1 as MNHEY and CDR2 as SMNVEV (reference sequence). CDR3 in amino acids: CASSPSPLTKYEQYF.

This chain uses TRBV30 with TRBJ1-5; lacking DNA, the TRBD1 call made by TCRdb goes unchecked. Germline values: CDR1 GTSNPN, CDR2 SVGIG (reference sequence). The CDR3 sequence is 17 residues long. CDR3: CAWGAGTGVVGNQPQHF.

Here the CDR3 reads CASSLVALGTGDTDTQYF. The V gene is TRBV11-2, the J gene TRBJ2-3; the TCRdb call, TRBD1, lacks DNA for checking. Per the germline V gene, CDR1 is SGHAT and CDR2 is FQNNGV. This CDR3 comprises 18 residues. The full variable domain, rest sourced from reference TRBV11-2 and TRBJ2-3, is EAGVAQSPRYKIIEKRQSVAFWCNPISGHATLYWYQQILGQGPKLLIQFQNNGVVDDSQLPKDRFSAERLKGVDSTLKIQPAKLEDSAVYLCASSLVALGTGDTDTQYFGPGTRLTVL.

Frequency places this clonotype as medium-sized. The gene calls are TRBV27 and TRBJ1-1; the D call from TCRdb, TRBD1, cannot be confirmed without DNA. The germline V gene encodes CDR1 MNHEY and CDR2 SMNVEV (reference sequence). The CDR3 is made up of 13 amino acids. The CDR3: CASSGTENTEAFF.

This clonotype is identified as medium-sized from frequency. V and J are TRBV27 and TRBJ1-4. CDR3 length: 14 residues. Germline V gene lookup returns CDR1 MNHEY and CDR2 SMNVEV (reference sequence). This CDR3 reads CASSSWIGGSELFF.

This clonotype counts as medium-sized (0.01 to 0.1%) by frequency. The chain carries TRBV6-5 and TRBJ1-3; absent DNA, TCRdb's TRBD1 call cannot be checked. Germline loops: CDR1 MNHEY, CDR2 SVGAGI. The CDR3 runs 15 residues. The CDR3 sequence is CASSYDRAGGNTIYF.

The rearrangement uses TRBV12-3 or TRBV12-4 and TRBJ2-3; TCRdb outputs TRBD2, but without DNA this stays unchecked. This CDR3 region has 16 residues. The CDR3 protein is CASSQPTSGGPDTQYF.